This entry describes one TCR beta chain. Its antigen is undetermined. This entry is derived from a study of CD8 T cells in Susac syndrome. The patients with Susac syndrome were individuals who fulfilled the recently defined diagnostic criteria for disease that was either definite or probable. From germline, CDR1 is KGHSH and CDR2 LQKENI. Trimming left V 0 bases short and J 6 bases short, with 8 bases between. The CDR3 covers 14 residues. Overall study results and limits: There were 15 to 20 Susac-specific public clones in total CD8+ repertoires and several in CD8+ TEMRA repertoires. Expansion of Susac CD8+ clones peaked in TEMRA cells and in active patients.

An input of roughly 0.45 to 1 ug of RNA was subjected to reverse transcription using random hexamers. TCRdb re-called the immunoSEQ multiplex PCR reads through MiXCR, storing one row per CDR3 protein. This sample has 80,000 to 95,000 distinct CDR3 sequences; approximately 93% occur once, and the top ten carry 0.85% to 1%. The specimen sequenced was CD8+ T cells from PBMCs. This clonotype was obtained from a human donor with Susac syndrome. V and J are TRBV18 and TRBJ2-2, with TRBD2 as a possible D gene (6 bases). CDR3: CASSPPEGSGELFF. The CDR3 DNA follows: TGTGCCAGCTCACCACCGGAGGGGTCCGGGGAGCTGTTTTTT.